These 11 T cell receptor beta chains were all obtained from the same sample, sequenced in a study of blood T cell repertoires in COVID-19. The protocol was immunoSEQ multiplex PCR, while the TCRdb copy is restricted to in-frame clones and leaves out a portion. Of more than 65,000 clones in the sample, around 85% were seen once. Sequencing was done on a sample of peripheral blood. These receptors all stem from an elderly man with acute or convalescent COVID-19.

The chain employs TRBV19 and TRBJ1-4; D gene ambiguous. Germline V gene lookup returns CDR1 LNHDA and CDR2 SQIVND (reference sequence). The CDR3 runs 16 residues. Deletions cut 6 bases from V and 7 bases from J, with 21 bases between. CDR3 in amino acids: CASRVYAAVNAEKLFF. The CDR3 DNA sequence: TGTGCCAGTAGAGTGTACGCGGCGGTAAATGCTGAAAAACTGTTTTTT.

The chain employs TRBV19 and TRBJ2-2; 9 bases align to TRBD1. Trimming removed 4 bases from V and 1 base from J; junction bases left unmatched: 10. The CDR3 totals 18 residues. Germline V CDR1 and CDR2: LNHDA, SQIVND (reference sequence). CDR3 in amino acids: CASSTIRTGARNTGELFF. The CDR3 nucleotides read TGTGCCAGTAGTACCATTCGGACAGGGGCTAGGAACACCGGGGAGCTGTTTTTT.

V and J are TRBV2 and TRBJ1-5; D is ambiguous. The V and J ends lost 4 bases and 5 bases respectively, with 12 bases between them. The CDR3 is 14 residues long. The germline CDR1 and CDR2 sequences are SNHLY and FYNNEI. CDR3: CASSGFNRDQPQHF. The CDR3 nucleotides read TGTGCCAGCAGTGGATTTAATCGGGATCAGCCCCAGCATTTT.

This clone was picked up one time. CDR3 sequence (DNA): TGTGCCAGCACCTCCCAGGCGGGGCCAGGTTTCGATGAGCAGTTCTTC. Translated, it gives CASTSQAGPGFDEQFF. The rearrangement links TRBV28 to TRBJ2-1; tentative D call: TRBD2 (6 bases). The CDR3 has 16 residues. V was shortened by 7 bases and J by 8 bases, with 24 bases between the two germline ends. The germline CDR1 and CDR2 sequences are MDHEN and SYDVKM.

The chain employs TRBV6-5 and TRBJ1-2; 12 bases agree with TRBD1. The CDR3 is 15 residues long. Trimming cost V 2 bases and J 7 bases; bases outside gene matches: 5. Germline V gives CDR1 MNHEY, CDR2 SVGAGI. CDR3 loop: CASSYGTGGESGYTF. CDR3 nucleotides: TGTGCCAGCAGTTACGGGACAGGGGGCGAGTCTGGCTACACCTTC.

This chain connects TRBV25-1 to TRBJ2-7, with 10 bases fitting TRBD1. With 4 bases clipped from V and 6 bases from J, the junction kept 9 bases outside the gene matches. The CDR3 extends over 15 amino acids. CDR1 and CDR2 from the germline V gene are MGHDK and SYGVNS. The CDR3 spells CASSASDRGSSEQYF. For the CDR3, the DNA is TGTGCCAGCAGTGCTTCGGACAGGGGGTCGAGCGAGCAGTACTTC.

The rearrangement links TRBV29-1 to TRBJ1-6, with TRBD1 identical over 8 bases. Germline trimming cut 5 bases from V and 8 bases from J; bases unmatched to any gene: 8. The CDR3 covers 14 residues. Germline assignment: CDR1 SQVTM and CDR2 ANQGSEA. The CDR3 here is CSVSQGALDSPLHF. The CDR3 DNA is TGCAGCGTTTCTCAGGGGGCGTTGGATTCACCCCTCCACTTT.

The chain links TRBV9 to TRBJ1-2, with TRBD1 identical over 11 bases. Germline assignment: CDR1 SGDLS and CDR2 YYNGEE. J gave up 4 bases and V 1 base, and 9 bases lay outside the gene matches. The CDR3 contains 17 residues. DNA for the CDR3: TGTGCCAGCAGCGTACCCACGGACAGGGGGCAGCTCTATGGCTACACCTTC. Translation: CASSVPTDRGQLYGYTF.

The chain couples TRBV3-1 (or the pseudogene TRBV3-2) to TRBJ2-1; TRBD2 matches 7 bases. The CDR3 contains 15 residues. Germline-derived CDR1 and CDR2 are LGHDT and YNNKEL (reference sequence). With V trimmed by 6 bases and J by 6 bases, 11 bases remained unmatched. The CDR3 loop reads CASSRGSSGFNEQFF. CDR3 DNA sequence: TGTGCCAGCAGTCGGGGGTCTAGCGGATTCAATGAGCAGTTCTTC.

This clone was seen a handful of times. This chain connects TRBV27 to TRBJ2-7, with 8 bases that match TRBD1. Germline V gene lookup returns CDR1 MNHEY and CDR2 SMNVEV (reference sequence). The CDR3 extends over 15 amino acids. J lost 4 bases, V lost 5 bases, and 10 bases had no gene match. CDR3 sequence: CASSPGQGQTYEQYF. The CDR3 region has the DNA TGTGCCAGCAGTCCCGGACAGGGACAAACTTACGAGCAGTACTTC.

This chain uses TRBV11-1 with TRBJ1-1; D gene unclear. The V gene's germline CDR1 is SGHAT and CDR2 FQDESV (reference sequence). This CDR3 region has 11 residues. V lost 5 bases and J 11 bases, leaving 12 bases between the germline ends. The CDR3 is CASSIPREAFF. CDR3 nucleotide sequence: TGTGCCAGCAGCATACCGAGGGAGGCTTTCTTT.